Below are 12 T cell receptor beta chains sequenced from a single sample in a study of control samples from healthy donors and cancer patients. Profiled with immunoSEQ multiplex PCR; TCRdb holds only in-frame clones, not every one. The repertoire holds around 130,000 clones, less than 95% seen once, with around 3.6% in the top ten. The sample consisted of blood. These receptors were taken from a man younger than 40 in good health.

This chain links TRBV7-9 with TRBJ2-2, with a weak D call TRBD2 (6 bases). The V and J ends lost 5 bases and 1 base respectively, with 14 bases between them. The CDR3 spans 16 residues. The germline V gene encodes CDR1 SEHNR and CDR2 FQNEAQ (reference sequence). This chain's CDR3 is CASSPRRRGNTGELFF. In nucleotides, the CDR3 is TGTGCCAGCAGCCCTCGACGGCGGGGGAACACCGGGGAGCTGTTTTTT.

This chain uses TRBV28 with TRBJ1-1; the D is unclear. Germline V lookup: CDR1 MDHEN, CDR2 SYDVKM. Trimming removed 4 bases at V and 6 bases at J, with 9 bases between. CDR3 size: 12 residues. The CDR3 loop reads CASSWVRSEAFF. CDR3 in DNA: TGTGCCAGCAGTTGGGTAAGGTCTGAAGCTTTCTTT.

The chain recombines TRBV18 with TRBJ2-5; D is unresolved. The CDR3 has 14 amino acids. Germline values: CDR1 KGHSH, CDR2 LQKENI. Trimming shortened V by 1 base and J by 5 bases, and 11 bases separated the two germline ends. This chain's CDR3 is CASSPQTISETQYF. DNA of the CDR3: TGTGCCAGCTCACCACAGACCATTTCGGAGACCCAGTACTTC.

Here the CDR3 DNA reads TGTGCCAGCAGCTTAGGGACTGAAGCTTTCTTT. Translating it yields CASSLGTEAFF. The chain has TRBV7-8 and TRBJ1-1; D unresolved. This CDR3 has 11 residues. Trimming removed 1 base from V and 5 bases from J, with 2 bases in between. Germline assignment: CDR1 SGHVS and CDR2 FQNEAQ.

This clone was counted only a few times. V is TRBV9 and J is TRBJ2-2, with 7 bases matching TRBD2. V lost 4 bases to trimming and J lost 0 bases; unmatched junction nucleotides: 9. The CDR3 runs 17 residues. In germline, CDR1 is SGDLS, CDR2 YYNGEE. The CDR3 loop is CASSTLVGTTNTGELFF. CDR3 nucleotides: TGTGCCAGCAGCACCCTGGTAGGGACTACGAACACCGGGGAGCTGTTTTTT. Variable domain in full (rest from reference TRBV9 and TRBJ2-2): DSGVTQTPKHLITATGQRVTLRCSPRSGDLSVYWYQQSLDQGLQFLIQYYNGEERAKGNILERFSAQQFPDLHSELNLSSLELGDSALYFCASSTLVGTTNTGELFFGEGSRLTVL.

The chain joins TRBV27 to TRBJ2-1, with 11 bases fitting TRBD2. This CDR3 is 15 amino acids long. V gave up 5 bases and J gave up 5 bases; unmatched junction bases: 5. Per germline, CDR1 MNHEY and CDR2 SMNVEV (reference sequence). CDR3 amino acids: CASSPSGGRHNEQFF. The CDR3 DNA reads TGTGCCAGCAGTCCTAGCGGGGGGCGCCACAATGAGCAGTTCTTC.

This sequence joins TRBV29-1 and TRBJ2-1, with TRBD1 matching 11 bases. Trimming at V came to 5 bases and at J to 7 bases, leaving 4 bases not matched to a gene. CDR3 length: 13 residues. CDR1 is SQVTM, CDR2 ANQGSEA, per germline. CDR3 coding DNA: TGCAGCGTTAGGACAGGGGGCAGAAATGAGCAGTTCTTC. This translates into CSVRTGGRNEQFF.

This clone was counted once. The rearrangement links TRBV30 to TRBJ1-5; 8 bases map to TRBD1. Looked up from germline, CDR1 is GTSNPN and CDR2 is SVGIG (reference sequence). With V trimmed by 4 bases and J by 6 bases, 5 bases remained unmatched. The CDR3 covers 13 residues. For the CDR3, the DNA is TGTGCCTGGAAACAGGGGGTGGGTCAGCCCCAGCATTTT. Translation: CAWKQGVGQPQHF.

The chain has TRBV6-5 and TRBJ1-1; possible D gene TRBD1, 5 bases. V was trimmed by 5 bases and J by 7 bases, leaving 14 bases between them. The germline V gene has CDR1 MNHEY and CDR2 SVGAGI. The CDR3 has 13 amino acids. The CDR3 DNA follows: TGTGCCAGCAGTCCTTGGGGACCGAATGAAGCTTTCTTT. It yields the protein CASSPWGPNEAFF.

V is TRBV28 and J is TRBJ1-1; D is undetermined. From germline, CDR1 is MDHEN and CDR2 SYDVKM. Trimming shortened V by 5 bases and J by 0 bases, and 13 bases separated the two germline ends. This CDR3 region has 15 residues. The CDR3: CASSLPSYMNTEAFF. The DNA of the CDR3 is TGTGCCAGCAGTCTCCCCAGTTACATGAACACTGAAGCTTTCTTT.

The chain uses TRBV18 and TRBJ1-5; no reliable D call. V lost 2 bases and J lost 2, with 7 bases in between. Germline assignment: CDR1 KGHSH and CDR2 LQKENI. The CDR3 is made up of 14 amino acids. As DNA, the CDR3 is TGTGCCAGCTCACCAGCCGGGGGCAATCAGCCCCAGCATTTT. This codes for CASSPAGGNQPQHF. Based on the CDR3 plus reference TRBV18 and TRBJ1-5, the full variable domain is NAGVMQNPRHLVRRRGQEARLRCSPMKGHSHVYWYRQLPEEGLKFMVYLQKENIIDESGMPKERFSAEFPKEGPSILRIQQVVRGDSAAYFCASSPAGGNQPQHFGDGTRLSIL.

This chain connects TRBV19 to TRBJ1-1; TRBD1 is a possible D gene (6 bases). Germline CDR1 reads LNHDA; CDR2 reads SQIVND (reference sequence). The CDR3 extends over 12 amino acids. V gave up 7 bases and J gave up 7 bases, with 13 bases separating them. As DNA, the CDR3 is TGTGCCAGTAAAGGGGGAATTGATGAAGCTTTCTTT. It is translated as CASKGGIDEAFF.